The 16 T cell receptor beta chains listed next were all sequenced from one sample in a study of blood T cell repertoires in COVID-19. Sequencing was performed with immunoSEQ multiplex PCR; in TCRdb, only in-frame clones are kept and a portion is missing. The sample has under 350,000 clones, around 88% seen once. Specimen: peripheral blood. The receptors were gathered from a man aged 40-50 years with acute or convalescent COVID-19.

The V gene is TRBV7-2, the J gene TRBJ1-1; D might be TRBD1 (5 bases). The V and J ends lost 3 bases and 1 base respectively, with 6 bases between them. Germline V gives CDR1 SGHTA, CDR2 FQGNSA. This CDR3 comprises 13 residues. The CDR3 loop reads CASSFGGNTEAFF. As DNA, the CDR3 is TGTGCCAGCAGCTTCGGGGGGAACACTGAAGCTTTCTTT.

This clone was counted a few times. V gene TRBV3-1 (or the pseudogene TRBV3-2) combines with J gene TRBJ1-2, with TRBD1 as a possible D gene (6 bases). Trimming removed 5 bases from V and 8 bases from J, with 18 bases in between. The CDR3 covers 14 residues. Per germline, CDR1 LGHDT and CDR2 YNNKEL (reference sequence). CDR3 in amino acids: CASSTTQARGGYTF. In DNA form, the CDR3 reads TGTGCCAGCAGCACCACTCAGGCTAGGGGGGGCTACACCTTC.

V gene TRBV18 combines with J gene TRBJ1-4; D remains ambiguous. V was pared by 1 base and J by 12 bases, with 15 bases between. Germline V CDR1 and CDR2: KGHSH, LQKENI. CDR3 length: 14 amino acids. The CDR3 DNA sequence: TGTGCCAGCTCACCACAAAGAGAGACGGAGGAACTGTTTTTT. Translation gives CASSPQRETEELFF.

This clone was seen just once. This chain joins TRBV19 and TRBJ2-1; 7 positions agree with TRBD1. Germline V gene sequence: CDR1 LNHDA, CDR2 SQIVND (reference sequence). The CDR3 has 15 amino acids. Trimming took 2 bases from V and 7 from J; bases not matched to a gene: 8. The CDR3 loop reads CASSIIGQEKNEQFF. CDR3 in DNA: TGTGCCAGTAGTATAATCGGACAGGAAAAAAATGAGCAGTTCTTC.

The chain is built from TRBV11-3 and TRBJ2-1; D gene ambiguous. The CDR3 has 14 residues. Trimming removed 3 bases from V and 0 bases from J, with 6 bases in between. Germline CDR1 SGHNT, CDR2 YENEEA. The DNA of the CDR3 is TGTGCCAGCAGCTTCGGTTTCTCCTACAATGAGCAGTTCTTC. Its protein product is CASSFGFSYNEQFF.

The J gene is TRBJ2-3, the V gene TRBV5-1, with TRBD2 matching over 10 bases. The CDR3 covers 17 residues. Trimming removed 5 bases from V and 1 base from J; junction bases left unmatched: 10. Germline lookup yields CDR1 SGHRS and CDR2 YFSETQ. The chain's CDR3 is CASRGRAGGPRTDTQYF. DNA of the CDR3: TGCGCCAGCAGGGGTAGAGCGGGGGGGCCGCGCACAGATACGCAGTATTTT.

This rearrangement joins TRBV2 to TRBJ1-1; no clear D. The germline V gene has CDR1 SNHLY and CDR2 FYNNEI. V gave up 4 bases and J gave up 8 bases, with 14 bases separating them. The CDR3 is 13 amino acids. The CDR3 nucleotides read TGTGCCAGCAGTGTCCAATCCGGCAGGGAAGCTTTCTTT. Translating it yields CASSVQSGREAFF.

This clone was seen only a few times. V and J are TRBV7-8 and TRBJ2-7; 8 bases map to TRBD1. This CDR3 has 15 residues. Trimming removed 6 bases from V and 1 base from J; junction bases left unmatched: 8. Germline V gene sequence: CDR1 SGHVS, CDR2 FQNEAQ. The CDR3 coding sequence is TGTGCCAGCAGACCCGACAGGGGATCTTCCTACGAGCAGTACTTC. Translating it yields CASRPDRGSSYEQYF.

The gene calls are TRBV20-1 and TRBJ1-2; D ambiguous. This CDR3 spans 10 amino acids. The V gene lost 3 bases and the J gene lost 12 bases, with 11 bases spanning the gap. Germline CDR1 DFQATT, CDR2 SNEGSKA (reference sequence). The CDR3 sequence is CSASRGPDTF. CDR3 nucleotide sequence: TGCAGTGCTAGCCGCGGCCCGGACACCTTC.

The chain links TRBV5-6 to TRBJ2-1; the D gene is possibly TRBD2 (6 bases). Germline-derived CDR1 and CDR2 are SGHDT and YYEEEE. The CDR3 contains 15 residues. The V end was cut by 4 bases, the J end by 0 bases, with 11 bases between. The CDR3 bases are TGTGCCAGCAGCCGCGGGAATAGCTCCTACAATGAGCAGTTCTTC. Amino acid sequence: CASSRGNSSYNEQFF.

J is TRBJ1-4 and V is TRBV5-1, with D unclear. Germline V lookup: CDR1 SGHRS, CDR2 YFSETQ. The CDR3 length is 16 residues. The V end lost 1 base, the J end lost 2 bases, and 12 bases lay between the germline ends. The CDR3 region has the DNA TGCGCCAGCAGCTTGTTAGGGAGTACGACTAATGAAAAACTGTTTTTT. As protein: CASSLLGSTTNEKLFF.

The V and J genes are TRBV11-2 and TRBJ1-1, with D unclear. The V end lost 1 base, the J end lost 5 bases, and 8 bases lay between the germline ends. CDR1 is SGHAT, CDR2 FQNNGV, per germline. This CDR3 spans 13 amino acids. CDR3 sequence (DNA): TGTGCCAGCAGCTTAGGAACCGCGACTGAAGCTTTCTTT. Its protein is CASSLGTATEAFF.

This chain uses TRBV7-2 with TRBJ1-1; TRBD1 aligns across 9 bases. J lost 5 bases, V lost 5 bases, and 18 bases had no gene match. CDR1 and CDR2 from the germline V gene are SGHTA and FQGNSA. CDR3 length equals 18 residues. The DNA for the CDR3 is TGTGCCAGCAGCAATACATACAGGGGGCGAAGAGTGGGGACTGAAGCTTTCTTT. Protein: CASSNTYRGRRVGTEAFF.

V gene TRBV11-2 combines with J gene TRBJ1-4; D may be TRBD1 (6 bases). The CDR3 extends over 13 amino acids. Germline lookup yields CDR1 SGHAT and CDR2 FQNNGV. V was clipped by 5 bases and J by 10 bases, with 14 bases between them. In nucleotides, the CDR3 is TGTGCCAGCAGCCCTGACAGGTGGGGAAAACTGTTTTTT. It codes for CASSPDRWGKLFF.

The chain recombines TRBV6-5 with TRBJ1-2; 7 bases map to TRBD1. The CDR3 loop spans 14 amino acids. The J segment lost 8 bases and the V segment lost 0 bases, leaving 6 bases of the junction unmatched. The V gene's germline CDR1 is MNHEY and CDR2 SVGAGI. The DNA of the CDR3 is TGTGCCAGCAGTTACTCCGCAGGGGGTTTGGGCTACACCTTC. This codes for CASSYSAGGLGYTF.

In its sample, this clone was seen a few times. The chain links TRBV29-1 to TRBJ2-7; D not certain. The CDR3 totals 13 residues. Germline V CDR1 and CDR2: SQVTM, ANQGSEA. Trimming left V 3 bases short and J 2 bases short, with 11 bases between. This CDR3 reads CSVDGPGTYEQYF. CDR3 bases: TGCAGCGTTGATGGGCCTGGAACCTACGAGCAGTACTTC.